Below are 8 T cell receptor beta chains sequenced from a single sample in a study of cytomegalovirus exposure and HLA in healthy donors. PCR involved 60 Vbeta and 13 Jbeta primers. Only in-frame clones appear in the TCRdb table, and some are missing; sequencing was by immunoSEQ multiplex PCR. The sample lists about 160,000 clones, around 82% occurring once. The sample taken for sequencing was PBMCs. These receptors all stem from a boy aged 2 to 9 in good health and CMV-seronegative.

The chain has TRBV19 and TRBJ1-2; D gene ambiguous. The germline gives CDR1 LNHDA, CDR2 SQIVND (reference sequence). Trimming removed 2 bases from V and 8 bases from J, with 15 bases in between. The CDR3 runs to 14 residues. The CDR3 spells CASSISERSGGYTF. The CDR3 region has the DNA TGTGCCAGTAGTATATCAGAGCGGAGCGGAGGCTACACCTTC. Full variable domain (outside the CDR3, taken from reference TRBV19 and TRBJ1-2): DGGITQSPKYLFRKEGQNVTLSCEQNLNHDAMYWYRQDPGQGLRLIYYSQIVNDFQKGDIAEGYSVSREKKESFPLTVTSAQKNPTAFYLCASSISERSGGYTFGSGTRLTVV.

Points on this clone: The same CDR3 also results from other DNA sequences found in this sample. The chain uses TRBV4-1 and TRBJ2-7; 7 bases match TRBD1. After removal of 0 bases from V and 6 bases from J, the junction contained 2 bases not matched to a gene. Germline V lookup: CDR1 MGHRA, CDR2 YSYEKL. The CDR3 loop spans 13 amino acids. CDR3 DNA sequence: TGCGCCAGCAGCCAAGATCCAGGGGGCGAGCAGTACTTC. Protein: CASSQDPGGEQYF.

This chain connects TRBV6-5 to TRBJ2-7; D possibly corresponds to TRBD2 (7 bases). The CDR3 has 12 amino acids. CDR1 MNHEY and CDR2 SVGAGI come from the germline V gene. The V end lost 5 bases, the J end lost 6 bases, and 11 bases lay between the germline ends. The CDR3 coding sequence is TGTGCCAGCAGTCAGGGGAGGGGCGAGCAGTACTTC. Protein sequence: CASSQGRGEQYF.

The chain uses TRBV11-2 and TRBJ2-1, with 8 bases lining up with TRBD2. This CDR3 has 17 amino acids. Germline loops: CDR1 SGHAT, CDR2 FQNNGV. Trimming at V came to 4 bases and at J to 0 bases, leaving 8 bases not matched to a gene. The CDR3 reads CASSSRVAGYSYNEQFF. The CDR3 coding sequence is TGTGCCAGCAGCTCCCGCGTAGCGGGGTACTCCTACAATGAGCAGTTCTTC.

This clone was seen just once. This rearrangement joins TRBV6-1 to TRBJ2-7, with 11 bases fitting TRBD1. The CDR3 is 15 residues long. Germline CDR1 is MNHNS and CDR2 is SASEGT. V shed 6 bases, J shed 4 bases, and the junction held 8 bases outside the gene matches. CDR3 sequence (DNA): TGTGCCAGCAGGGGCGGACAGGGGGCGCAGTACGAGCAGTACTTC. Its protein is CASRGGQGAQYEQYF.

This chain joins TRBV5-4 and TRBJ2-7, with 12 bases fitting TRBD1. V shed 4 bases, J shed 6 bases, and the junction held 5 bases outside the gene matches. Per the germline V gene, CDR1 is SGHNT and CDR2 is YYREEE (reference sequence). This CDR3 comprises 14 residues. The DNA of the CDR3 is TGTGCCAGCAGCCTAGGGACAGGGGGCCGCGAGCAGTACTTC. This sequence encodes CASSLGTGGREQYF.

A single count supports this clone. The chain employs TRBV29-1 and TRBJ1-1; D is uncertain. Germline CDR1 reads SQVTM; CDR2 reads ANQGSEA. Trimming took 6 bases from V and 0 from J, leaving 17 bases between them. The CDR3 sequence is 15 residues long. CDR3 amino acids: CSVHHSQVMNTEAFF. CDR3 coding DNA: TGCAGCGTCCACCATTCTCAGGTGATGAACACTGAAGCTTTCTTT.

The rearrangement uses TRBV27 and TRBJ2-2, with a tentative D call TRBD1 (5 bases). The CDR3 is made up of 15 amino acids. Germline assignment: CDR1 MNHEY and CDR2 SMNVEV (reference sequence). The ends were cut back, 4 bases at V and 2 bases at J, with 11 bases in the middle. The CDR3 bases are TGTGCCAGCAGTTCATATACAGGCAACACCGGGGAGCTGTTTTTT. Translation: CASSSYTGNTGELFF.